Here is one T cell receptor beta chain with its context. Its cognate antigen is unknown. A much larger clone lies one base from this, so it may be a read error. The record originates from a study of tumor and adjacent non-tumor tissue in lung cancer. No cell sorting was done before RNA was extracted from the tissue. The study's findings and limits: In normal lung, the top 100 clones were significantly more dominant than in tumor.

Germline-derived CDR1 and CDR2 are LGHNA and YNFKEQ. Trimming pared 1 base from V and 8 bases from J, leaving 14 bases between. The CDR3 length is 15 residues. A modified ARM-PCR protocol with three rounds of nested PCR amplified TCRbeta. TCRdb re-derived calls from the multiplex PCR reads in MiXCR, one entry per CDR3 protein. In the table there are some 200,000 distinct CDR3 sequences, 71% of which are singletons. The rearrangement uses TRBV4-2 and TRBJ1-4, with D possibly being TRBD1 (5 bases). The sample was lung tumor tissue. The receptor was derived from a man in his sixties with non-small cell lung cancer. The chain's CDR3 is CASSQGSQEDEKLFF. DNA of the CDR3: TGTGCCAGCAGCCAAGGTTCACAGGAGGACGAAAAACTGTTTTTT.